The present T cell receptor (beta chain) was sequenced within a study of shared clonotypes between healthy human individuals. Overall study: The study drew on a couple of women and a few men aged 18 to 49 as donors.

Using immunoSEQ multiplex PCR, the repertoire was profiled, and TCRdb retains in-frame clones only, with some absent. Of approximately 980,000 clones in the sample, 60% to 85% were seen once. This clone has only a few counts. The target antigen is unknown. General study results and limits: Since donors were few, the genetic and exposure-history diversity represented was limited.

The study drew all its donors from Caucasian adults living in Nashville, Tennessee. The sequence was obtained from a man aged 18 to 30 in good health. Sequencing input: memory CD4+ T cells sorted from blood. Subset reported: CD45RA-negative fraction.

Here the CDR3 DNA reads TGTGCCAGCGGCTACGCAGGGGGGAACTATGGCTACACCTTC. It is translated as CASGYAGGNYGYTF. This chain links TRBV27 with TRBJ1-2; TRBD1 matches at 7 bases. The trim removed 8 bases at V and 2 bases at J, leaving 8 bases unmatched. The CDR3 is 14 amino acids. Germline lookup yields CDR1 MNHEY and CDR2 SMNVEV (reference sequence).